The 9 T cell receptor beta chains below come from one sample, sequenced in a study of spatial heterogeneity in lung cancer. The study's findings and limits: Tumor mutation count correlated with how many alpha and beta TCRs expanded intratumorally.

MiXCR, run by TCRdb on the 5' RACE reads, gives a single entry per CDR3 protein. The sample shows several thousand distinct CDR3 sequences, around 10% of them seen only once. No antigen has been assigned to these receptors. As to time point: sample taken at primary tumor resection. The sample was lung tumor tissue, taken at surgery. These receptors all stem from a female donor with early-stage non-small cell lung cancer.

V usage is TRBV30 and J usage is TRBJ1-4; D may be TRBD1 (5 bases). CDR1 is GTSNPN, CDR2 SVGIG, per germline (reference sequence). The CDR3 length is 14 residues. Trimming took off 1 base at V and 7 bases at J, with 13 bases between the two ends. In DNA, the CDR3 is TGTGCCTGGAGTGCCGGGGCAGGGCGTGAAAAACTGTTTTTT. The encoded protein is CAWSAGAGREKLFF.

This clonotype was detected many times. This rearrangement joins TRBV20-1 to TRBJ1-2; D possibly corresponds to TRBD1 (5 bases). V was clipped by 2 bases and J by 2 bases, with 12 bases between them. The CDR3 contains 14 residues. Germline lookup yields CDR1 DFQATT and CDR2 SNEGSKA (reference sequence). The CDR3 region has the DNA TGCAGTGCTAGATCCGGGACGGGGAACTATGGCTACACCTTC. Amino acid sequence: CSARSGTGNYGYTF.

The chain couples TRBV15 to TRBJ1-2; D is unclear. The V end lost 1 base, the J end lost 1 base, and 7 bases lay between the germline ends. Germline values: CDR1 LNHNV, CDR2 YYDKDF (reference sequence). The CDR3 contains 14 residues. This chain's CDR3 is CATSRGDYNYGYTF. CDR3 bases: TGTGCCACCAGCAGAGGGGATTATAACTATGGCTACACCTTC.

This clonotype qualifies as medium-sized. This chain joins TRBV28 and TRBJ2-3; tentative D call: TRBD1 (6 bases). Trimming shortened V by 7 bases and J by 6 bases, and 17 bases separated the two germline ends. Germline V gene data show CDR1 as MDHEN and CDR2 as SYDVKM. The length of the CDR3 is 14 residues. CDR3 sequence reads: CASMTTGSSDTQYF. The CDR3 nucleotides read TGTGCCAGCATGACTACAGGGTCGTCGGATACGCAGTATTTT.

The chain combines TRBV4-1 with TRBJ2-1; 11 bases line up with TRBD2. The CDR3 runs to 18 residues. After removal of 4 bases from V and 4 bases from J, the junction contained 12 bases not matched to a gene. CDR1 is MGHRA and CDR2 is YSYEKL in the germline V gene. The CDR3 DNA follows: TGCGCCAGCAGCCCCATCGGGGCTATAGCGGGGGGGTACAATGAGCAGTTCTTC. Amino acid sequence: CASSPIGAIAGGYNEQFF.

The chain recombines TRBV12-5 with TRBJ2-2; 9 nucleotides match TRBD1. Trimming took 1 base from V and 4 from J; bases not matched to a gene: 4. The CDR3 has 16 residues. Germline V CDR1 and CDR2: LGHNT, FRNRAP. As DNA, the CDR3 is TGTGCTAGTGGTTTGGGGACAGGGGTTGTCACCGGGGAGCTGTTTTTT. Its translation is CASGLGTGVVTGELFF.

This clonotype was counted only a few times. DNA of the CDR3: TGCAGTATCAGGGGCAGTAGGGCTGGGGCCAACGTCCTGACTTTC. Amino acid sequence: CSIRGSRAGANVLTF. J is TRBJ2-6 and V is TRBV29-1, with a possible D match to TRBD1 (6 bases). This CDR3 has 15 amino acids. Germline V gene sequence: CDR1 SQVTM, CDR2 ANQGSEA.

The chain carries TRBV20-1 and TRBJ1-5; D is ambiguous. In germline, CDR1 is DFQATT, CDR2 SNEGSKA (reference sequence). This CDR3 comprises 13 residues. V lost 4 bases to trimming and J lost 6 bases, with 13 bases between them. CDR3 protein: CSAIEVLGQPQHF. CDR3 nucleotides: TGCAGTGCTATCGAGGTACTCGGTCAGCCCCAGCATTTT.

By share, this clonotype counts as large. The V call is TRBV4-1, the J call TRBJ2-7; D not certain. Germline V lookup: CDR1 MGHRA, CDR2 YSYEKL. Between the trimmed V and J ends, which lost 1 base and 3 bases, there was a span of 10 bases. The CDR3 totals 14 residues. CDR3 loop: CASSQGLGNYEQYF. CDR3 nucleotides: TGCGCCAGCAGCCAAGGTTTGGGGAACTACGAGCAGTACTTC.